This record covers a single T cell receptor beta chain. The antigen remains unidentified. This sample was included in a study of shared clonotypes between healthy human individuals. Findings and limits, study-wide: Some naive CD4 clonotypes, about 5%, turned up in common across several donors. The study drew on few donors, limiting represented genetic and exposure-history diversity.

The DNA input per sorted-subset replicate PCR was 150 to 200 ng, corresponding to around 28,000 T cell genomes. Original processing methods: Because ImmunoSEQ provided only junction sequences with no quality scores, the filtering differed. Repertoires were generated with immunoSEQ multiplex PCR, while TCRdb's copy carries only in-frame clones and drops some. Clonal size and the V and J genes are those of that table, whereas D and trimming came from the DNA. This sample has fewer than 1.8 million clones, with approximately 98.5% found just once. The CDR3 sequence is 15 residues long. The germline V gene has CDR1 SGHRS and CDR2 YFSETQ. Germline trimming cut 2 bases from V and 2 bases from J; bases unmatched to any gene: 4.

The sequence was collected from a man aged 30 to 39 in good health. The sample comprised naive CD4+ T cells sorted from blood. Subset reported: CD45RA+ positively selected. The chain joins TRBV5-1 to TRBJ2-7, with TRBD1 matching 10 bases. The CDR3 protein is CASSFGTGETYEQYF. The DNA for the CDR3 is TGCGCCAGCAGCTTTGGGACAGGGGAGACCTACGAGCAGTACTTC.